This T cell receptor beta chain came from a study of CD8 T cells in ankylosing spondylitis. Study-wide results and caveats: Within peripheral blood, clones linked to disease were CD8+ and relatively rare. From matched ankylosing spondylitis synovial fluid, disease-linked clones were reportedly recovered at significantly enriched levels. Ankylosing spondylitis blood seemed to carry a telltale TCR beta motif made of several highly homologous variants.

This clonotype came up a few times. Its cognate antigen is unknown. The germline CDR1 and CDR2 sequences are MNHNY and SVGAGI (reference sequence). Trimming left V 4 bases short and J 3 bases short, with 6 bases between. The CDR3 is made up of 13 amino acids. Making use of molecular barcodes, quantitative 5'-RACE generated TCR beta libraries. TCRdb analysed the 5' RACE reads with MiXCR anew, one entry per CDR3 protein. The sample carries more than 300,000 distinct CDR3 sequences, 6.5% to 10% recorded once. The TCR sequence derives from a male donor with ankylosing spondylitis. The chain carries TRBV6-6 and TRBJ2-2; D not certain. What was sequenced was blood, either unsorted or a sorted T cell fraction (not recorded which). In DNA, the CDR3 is TGTGCCAGCAGTTTTCTTGACACCGGGGAGCTGTTTTTT. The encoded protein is CASSFLDTGELFF.